This TCR beta chain appears in the sequencing data of a study of tumor and adjacent non-tumor tissue in lung cancer. TCRbeta libraries were built with three rounds of nested PCR, modified from ARM-PCR. TCRdb used MiXCR to reprocess the multiplex PCR reads, holding one entry per CDR3 protein. The sample carries about 93,000 distinct CDR3 sequences, less than 80% recorded once. This sample's RNA came from whole unsorted tissue. Study-wide findings and caveats: Top 100 clones took a larger repertoire share in normal lung. Tumor tissue had significantly higher TCR diversity than normal lung.

As to this clonotype: What it binds is not known. A read error may produce the germline difference seen at one junction end.

CDR3 length equals 15 residues. Sequencing input: lung tumor tissue. V and J are TRBV12-3 or TRBV12-4 and TRBJ2-7, with 7 bases identical to TRBD1. The TCR originated in a man aged 55 to 70 with non-small cell lung cancer. This CDR3 reads CAGSRINTGAYEQYF. The DNA for the CDR3 is TGTGCCGGCAGTCGGATAAATACAGGGGCCTACGAGCAGTACTTT.